This entry lists 22 T cell receptor beta chains sequenced from one sample in a study of TIL therapy for anti-PD-1-resistant metastatic lung cancer. Described time point: pre-treatment sample, taken before nivolumab and TIL therapy. Sequencing used immunoSEQ v3. Produced via immunoSEQ multiplex PCR; TCRdb's table is partial and in-frame only. The table includes more than 35,000 clones, less than 85% detected once. This specimen was blood, taken at baseline. The receptors come from a person aged 25-85 years with non-small cell lung cancer.

The chain combines TRBV14 with TRBJ1-6, with D unclear. Deletions cut 4 bases from V and 9 bases from J, with 10 bases between. CDR3 length: 13 amino acids. Germline assignment: CDR1 SGHDN and CDR2 FVKESK. This chain's CDR3 is CASSPPGISPLHF. The CDR3 nucleotides read TGTGCCAGCAGCCCCCCAGGCATTTCACCCCTCCACTTT.

V and J are TRBV28 and TRBJ1-6; D is uncertain. This CDR3 comprises 15 residues. Trimming removed 6 bases from V and 7 bases from J, with 16 bases in between. CDR1 and CDR2 from the germline V gene are MDHEN and SYDVKM. Here the CDR3 reads CASSLTEGLNSPLHF. The CDR3 nucleotides are TGTGCCAGCAGCCTTACTGAGGGTTTGAATTCACCCCTCCACTTT.

The gene calls are TRBV9 and TRBJ2-1, with 7 bases fitting TRBD1. This CDR3 contains 14 residues. The germline V gene has CDR1 SGDLS and CDR2 YYNGEE. After removal of 2 bases from V and 5 bases from J, the junction contained 4 bases not matched to a gene. The CDR3, as DNA: TGTGCCAGCAGCGTGGACAGGAGTAACAATGAGCAGTTCTTC. As protein: CASSVDRSNNEQFF.

This clone was counted between two and nine times. This sequence joins TRBV18 and TRBJ1-2; unclear D gene. The CDR3 runs 14 residues. Germline V lookup: CDR1 KGHSH, CDR2 LQKENI. V was trimmed by 1 base and J by 3 bases, leaving 9 bases between them. The CDR3 here is CASSPLIGDYGYTF. In DNA form, the CDR3 reads TGTGCCAGCTCACCACTAATCGGGGACTATGGCTACACCTTC.

V is TRBV5-1 and J is TRBJ2-1, with 11 positions matching TRBD2. The CDR3 consists of 16 residues. J lost 8 bases, V lost 4 bases, and 11 bases had no gene match. Germline V gene data show CDR1 as SGHRS and CDR2 as YFSETQ. The CDR3 sequence is CASSLGTSGLTDEQFF. In nucleotides, the CDR3 is TGCGCCAGCAGCCTAGGGACTAGCGGACTAACGGATGAGCAGTTCTTC. The entire variable domain, with the rest obtained from reference TRBV5-1 and TRBJ2-1, is as follows: KAGVTQTPRYLIKTRGQQVTLSCSPISGHRSVSWYQQTPGQGLQFLFEYFSETQRNKGNFPGRFSGRQFSNSRSEMNVSTLELGDSALYLCASSLGTSGLTDEQFFGPGTRLTVL.

This clone was counted only a few times. The chain uses TRBV19 and TRBJ1-5; D not resolved. The germline gives CDR1 LNHDA, CDR2 SQIVND (reference sequence). This CDR3 is 14 amino acids long. V dropped 5 bases and J dropped 3 bases, with 11 bases sitting between them. This CDR3 is CASSPRSPNQPQHF. The CDR3 DNA sequence: TGTGCCAGTAGTCCTCGATCCCCCAATCAGCCCCAGCATTTT.

The genes are TRBV29-1 and TRBJ2-3; 7 bases are shared with TRBD2. V was clipped by 5 bases and J by 0 bases; unmatched bases: 14. The CDR3 extends over 17 amino acids. CDR1 and CDR2 (germline): SQVTM, ANQGSEA. As DNA, the CDR3 is TGCAGCGTTTCGAGCACCGGGACTACCCTAAGCACAGATACGCAGTATTTT. Amino acid sequence: CSVSSTGTTLSTDTQYF.

The chain joins TRBV28 to TRBJ1-5; possibly TRBD1 for D (5 bases). Germline CDR1 reads MDHEN; CDR2 reads SYDVKM. The CDR3 loop spans 16 amino acids. Between the trimmed V and J ends, which lost 2 bases and 1 base, there was a span of 12 bases. The CDR3 DNA reads as TGTGCCAGCAGTTTAAGGCAGGGTCTCAGCAATCAGCCCCAGCATTTT. It yields the protein CASSLRQGLSNQPQHF.

The gene calls are TRBV5-7 and TRBJ2-7, with D possibly TRBD2 on 6 matching bases. TRBV5-7 is an ORF for which the function is uncertain. This CDR3 region has 15 residues. The V end lost 4 bases, the J end lost 0 bases, and 14 bases lay between the germline ends. In DNA form, the CDR3 reads TGTGCCAGCAGCATCCTGGGACTTGCCTCCTACGAGCAGTACTTC. It encodes CASSILGLASYEQYF.

V usage is TRBV29-1 and J usage is TRBJ2-1; perhaps TRBD2 as D (5 bases). Trimming shortened V by 0 bases and J by 10 bases, and 22 bases separated the two germline ends. CDR1 and CDR2 (germline): SQVTM, ANQGSEA. There are 16 residues in the CDR3. CDR3 sequence: CSVEDLPGSGDLEQFF. The CDR3 nucleotides are TGCAGCGTTGAAGATCTTCCGGGGTCTGGGGATTTAGAGCAGTTCTTC.

The chain combines TRBV5-1 with TRBJ2-1; 9 bases align to TRBD1. CDR1 is SGHRS and CDR2 is YFSETQ in the germline V gene. With V trimmed by 4 bases and J by 0 bases, 8 bases remained unmatched. The length of the CDR3 is 17 residues. CDR3 protein: CASSRVGQGASYNEQFF. The CDR3 nucleotides read TGCGCCAGCAGCCGGGTGGGACAGGGAGCCTCCTACAATGAGCAGTTCTTC.

The chain employs TRBV5-1 and TRBJ2-1; 9 nucleotides line up with TRBD2. CDR1 and CDR2 from the germline V gene are SGHRS and YFSETQ. The J segment lost 9 bases and the V segment lost 2 bases, leaving 9 bases of the junction unmatched. The length of the CDR3 is 15 residues. CDR3 amino acids: CASSLEFTSGSEQFF. CDR3 sequence (DNA): TGCGCCAGCAGCTTAGAATTTACTAGCGGGTCTGAGCAGTTCTTC.

The rearrangement uses TRBV9 and TRBJ2-1; no reliable D call. V was shortened by 3 bases and J by 9 bases, with 10 bases between the two germline ends. Germline V CDR1 and CDR2: SGDLS, YYNGEE. The CDR3 extends over 12 amino acids. The CDR3 region is CASSARSPEQFF. The CDR3 DNA reads as TGTGCCAGCAGCGCACGTTCCCCTGAGCAGTTCTTC.

This clone was observed a single time. The gene calls are TRBV19 and TRBJ1-3; D is perhaps TRBD1 (6 bases). The CDR3 has 15 residues. Germline loops: CDR1 LNHDA, CDR2 SQIVND (reference sequence). V was pared by 2 bases and J by 4 bases, with 12 bases between. CDR3 region: CASSIPQGAGNTIYF. The CDR3 nucleotides are TGTGCCAGTAGTATACCACAGGGCGCCGGAAACACCATATATTTT.

This chain links TRBV28 with TRBJ1-3, with D unresolved. V was trimmed by 5 bases and J by 0 bases, leaving 14 bases between them. CDR3 length: 16 amino acids. Germline CDR1 is MDHEN and CDR2 is SYDVKM. CDR3 in DNA: TGTGCCAGCAGTCCCCTTGAATGGGACTCTGGAAACACCATATATTTT. Residues: CASSPLEWDSGNTIYF.

Note on this clone: At one of its ends the junction is not consistent with the germline gene, which may arise from a read error. V usage is TRBV9 and J usage is TRBJ2-1; 11 nucleotides align to TRBD2. The germline V gene has CDR1 SGDLS and CDR2 YYNGEE. The CDR3 runs to 16 residues. CDR3 coding DNA: TGTGCCAGCAGCGAACACCTAGCGGGGGGTTACACTGAGCAGTTCTTC. Protein: CASSEHLAGGYTEQFF.

V and J are TRBV19 and TRBJ2-5; no definite D call. The CDR3 covers 14 residues. V was clipped by 3 bases and J by 0 bases, with 8 bases between them. Germline loops: CDR1 LNHDA, CDR2 SQIVND (reference sequence). The DNA of the CDR3 is TGTGCCAGTAGTATTCAACAGAACCAAGAGACCCAGTACTTC. The encoded protein is CASSIQQNQETQYF.

This rearrangement joins TRBV6-1 to TRBJ2-2; perhaps TRBD2 as D (5 bases). The CDR3 contains 13 residues. From germline, CDR1 is MNHNS and CDR2 SASEGT. Trimming cost V 7 bases and J 6 bases, with 12 bases left between them. The CDR3 reads CASTEGEAGELFF. CDR3 DNA: TGTGCCAGCACTGAGGGCGAAGCCGGGGAGCTGTTTTTT.

CDR3 protein: CASRVLGNTGELFF. The CDR3 nucleotides are TGCGCCAGCAGGGTACTAGGGAACACCGGGGAGCTGTTTTTT. This rearrangement joins TRBV5-1 to TRBJ2-2; a weak D match, TRBD2 (5 bases). Per germline, CDR1 SGHRS and CDR2 YFSETQ. V dropped 5 bases and J dropped 1 base, with 9 bases sitting between them. The CDR3 spans 14 residues.

The genes are TRBV19 and TRBJ1-1; perhaps TRBD1 as D (6 bases). Trimming stripped 3 bases from V and 1 base from J, with 12 bases between. This CDR3 spans 15 amino acids. From germline, CDR1 is LNHDA and CDR2 SQIVND (reference sequence). The CDR3 nucleotides read TGTGCCAGTAGTATTATGGGGGCCTCGAACACTGAAGCTTTCTTT. As protein: CASSIMGASNTEAFF.

V gene TRBV5-1 combines with J gene TRBJ1-5; 9 nucleotides align to TRBD1. After removal of 0 bases from V and 2 bases from J, the junction contained 6 bases not matched to a gene. The V gene's germline CDR1 is SGHRS and CDR2 YFSETQ. The CDR3 contains 17 residues. CDR3 sequence reads: CASSLAPTGGGNQPQHF. The CDR3 region has the DNA TGCGCCAGCAGCTTGGCCCCGACAGGGGGTGGCAATCAGCCCCAGCATTTT.

Worth noting for this clone: Additional DNA sequences in this sample encode the identical CDR3. This chain connects TRBV5-6 to TRBJ2-2; 7 nucleotides line up with TRBD2. CDR3 size: 16 residues. Per the germline V gene, CDR1 is SGHDT and CDR2 is YYEEEE. Losses at the gene ends were 4 bases for V and 5 bases for J; bases not matched to a gene: 11. The CDR3 DNA reads TGTGCCAGCAGCCCCCGGGCGGGAGTGGGGACCGGGGAGCTGTTTTTT. Amino acids: CASSPRAGVGTGELFF.